This TCR beta chain came from a study of T-cell reconstitution after alpha-beta-depleted transplantation in children. This clonotype was seen repeatedly, ten times or more. What it binds is unknown. Germline values: CDR1 SGHRS, CDR2 YFSETQ. The CDR3 extends over 13 amino acids. Trimming took 3 bases from V and 10 from J, leaving 11 bases between them. As it was prepared, the TCRbeta library received unique molecular identifiers. Using its own MiXCR run on the PCR reads, TCRdb lists one record per CDR3 protein. The table includes about 170,000 distinct CDR3 sequences, over 8.5% detected once. General study findings and limits: About two months after transplant, alpha-beta T cells reportedly came from several hundred expanded graft clones. Newly produced T cells mostly accounted for T-cell counts and diversity one year post-transplant.

The chain has TRBV5-1 and TRBJ1-6, with D possibly being TRBD1 (5 bases). This TCR derives from a boy younger than 10 with acute myeloid leukemia, due to receive a stem cell transplant. This specimen was PBMCs, taken before TCRalphabeta/CD19-depleted stem cell transplant. The DNA of the CDR3 is TGCGCCAGCAGCTCGGGACTGGGATCACCCCTCCACTTT. Translated, it gives CASSSGLGSPLHF.